This T cell receptor (beta chain) was recovered during a study of T cells in Graves' hyperthyroidism and ophthalmopathy. Notes on the study in general: From stable hyperthyroidism, ophthalmopathy was separated by a 13 V-J model.

To note about this clonotype: Its antigen remains unidentified. One junction end disagrees with the germline gene, perhaps due to a read error.

From RNA transcripts, TCR beta CDR3 regions were amplified. A set of HTBI primers served as the primers for a first-round RT-PCR of the TCR CDR3. TCRdb recomputed calls from the multiplex PCR reads with MiXCR, one row per CDR3 protein. The sample lists more than 500,000 distinct CDR3 sequences, 16% occurring once. This clonotype originated in a woman aged 25 to 39 with Graves' ophthalmopathy. Material for sequencing was blood.

The CDR3 protein is CASSKAEGTSYEQYF. CDR3 coding DNA: TGTGCCAGCAGTAAAGCGGAGGGGACCTCCTACGAGCAGTACTTC. The chain couples TRBV6-1 to TRBJ2-7; D is perhaps TRBD2 (6 bases). This CDR3 has 15 residues. Germline CDR1 is MNHNS and CDR2 is SASEGT.